This is a list of T cell receptor beta chains from one sample in a study of metastatic and nonmetastatic thyroid tumors. TCRdb re-called clones via MiXCR from the PCR reads. The repertoire holds approximately 19,000 clones, under 25% seen once, with 8.5% to 12% in the top ten. Sample: tumor tissue. The source of these receptors is a male donor with papillary thyroid cancer or a benign thyroid nodule (not recorded which). Some clones in this sample may be carry-over from other donors' samples. Each CDR3 is given with its conserved first and last residue. Fields, in order: J gene, V gene, clone size, D gene, CDR3 protein, CDR3 DNA. The D gene is left open where the match is weak. Some rows mark clone size as missing; the rest say once, few, many or name a class of expanded clone.

>TRBJ2-1|TRBV19|many|-
CASSMYGEIYNEQFF
TGTGCCAGTAGTATGTACGGGGAGATTTACAATGAGCAGTTCTTC
>TRBJ2-3|TRBV11-2|-|-
CPSIFPRTRTTDTQYF
TGTCCCAGCATCTTTCCTAGGACGCGGACCACAGATACGCAGTATTTT
>TRBJ1-1|TRBV5-1|many|-
CASSPWGGGDTEAFF
TGCGCCAGCAGCCCTTGGGGGGGAGGAGACACTGAAGCTTTCTTT
>TRBJ2-7|TRBV28|few|-
CASSFGAYEQYF
TGTGCCAGCAGTTTTGGAGCTTACGAGCAGTACTTC
>TRBJ2-1|TRBV7-3|-|TRBD2
CASTQGLAGDNGQFF
TGTGCCAGCACCCAAGGACTAGCGGGCGACAATGGGCAGTTCTTC
>TRBJ2-7|TRBV12-3/TRBV12-4|medium-sized|TRBD1
CASSSGTGGTYEQYF
TGTGCCAGCAGTTCCGGGACAGGGGGGACCTACGAGCAGTACTTC
>TRBJ2-5|TRBV5-1|once|-
CPSRARWGETQYF
TGCCCCAGCAGGGCCAGATGGGGAGAGACCCAGTACTTC
>TRBJ2-3|TRBV25-1|many|TRBD2
CASSASGMSTDTQYF
TGTGCCAGCAGTGCTAGCGGGATGTCCACAGATACGCAGTATTTT
>TRBJ1-2|TRBV12-3/TRBV12-4|many|TRBD1
CASSFGTANYGYTF
TGTGCCAGCAGTTTCGGGACAGCTAACTATGGCTACACCTTC
>TRBJ1-6|TRBV12-3/TRBV12-4|medium-sized|TRBD1
CASSRQGDSPLHF
TGTGCCAGCAGTAGACAGGGGGATTCACCCCTCCACTTT
>TRBJ1-1|TRBV30|many|-
CAWAWKDTEAFF
TGTGCCTGGGCATGGAAGGACACTGAAGCTTTCTTT
>TRBJ2-1|TRBV6-4|-|TRBD2
CASRTSVSRDEQLF
TGTGCCAGCAGGACTAGCGTGAGTCGCGATGAGCAGTTATTC
>TRBJ1-1|TRBV24-1|many|TRBD1
CATTMARGTEAFF
TGTGCCACCACAATGGCCAGGGGGACTGAAGCTTTCTTT
>TRBJ1-4|TRBV5-8|many|TRBD1
CASSGTDRTNEKLFF
TGTGCCAGCAGCGGGACAGATCGAACTAATGAAAAACTGTTTTTT
>TRBJ2-7|TRBV6-2/TRBV6-3|few|-
CASSYSTGYEQYF
TGTGCCAGCAGTTACTCGACGGGGTACGAGCAGTACTTC
>TRBJ1-2|TRBV6-1|many|-
CASSWSGDGYTF
TGTGCCAGCAGCTGGTCAGGGGATGGCTACACCTTC
>TRBJ2-3|TRBV3-1|-|-
CASSQVGLDSYTDTQYF
TGTGCCAGCAGCCAAGTAGGTCTCGATAGCTACACAGATACGCAGTATTTT
>TRBJ2-7|TRBV9|-|-
CASSVSSSGPFSYEQYF
TGTGCCAGCAGCGTAAGCTCCTCGGGACCTTTTTCCTACGAGCAGTACTTC
>TRBJ1-2|TRBV25-1|-|-
CASGLRDGYTF
TGTGCCAGCGGACTGAGGGATGGCTACACCTTC
>TRBJ2-3|TRBV6-5|many|-
CASSYSVHGGGRRTDTQYF
TGTGCCAGCAGTTACTCGGTTCACGGGGGAGGCCGTCGCACAGATACGCAGTATTTT
>TRBJ2-6|TRBV18|many|TRBD1
CASSQGQEGANVLTF
TGTGCCAGCTCCCAAGGACAGGAAGGGGCCAACGTCCTGACTTTC
>TRBJ2-3|TRBV7-7|many|TRBD2
CASSLAGSTDTQYF
TGTGCTAGCAGCTTAGCGGGCAGCACAGATACGCAGTATTTT
>TRBJ1-2|TRBV20-1|once|-
CSARNMNYGYTF
TGCAGTGCTAGAAATATGAACTATGGCTACACCTTC
>TRBJ1-1|TRBV11-2|medium-sized|-
CASSLMENTEAFF
TGTGCCAGCAGCTTAATGGAGAACACTGAAGCTTTCTTT
>TRBJ2-1|TRBV3-1|-|TRBD1
CASSPRQGVDEQFF
TGTGCCAGCAGCCCCCGACAGGGTGTCGATGAGCAGTTCTTC
>TRBJ2-4|TRBV28|few|-
CASSLPKTQNIQYF
TGTGCCAGCAGTTTACCAAAAACTCAAAACATTCAGTACTTC
>TRBJ2-2|TRBV24-1|few|-
CATSDFMAVELFF
TGTGCCACCAGTGATTTTATGGCCGTTGAGCTGTTTTTT
>TRBJ2-6|TRBV28|-|-
CASSLEWSGPTRANVLTF
TGTGCCAGCAGTTTAGAATGGAGCGGGCCAACTCGGGCCAACGTCCTGACTTTC
>TRBJ2-7|TRBV2|many|-
CASRTDTQSYEQYF
TGTGCCAGCCGGACGGACACCCAATCCTACGAGCAGTACTTC
>TRBJ2-3|TRBV19|many|-
CASSIDIREGEDTQYF
TGTGCCAGTAGTATAGATATCCGGGAAGGGGAGGATACGCAGTATTTT
>TRBJ2-3|TRBV7-2|-|TRBD2
CASSLGLAGGGDTQYF
TGTGCCAGCAGCTTAGGGCTAGCGGGAGGTGGAGATACGCAGTATTTT
>TRBJ1-1|TRBV29-1|many|-
CSVEVNNFAEAFF
TGCAGCGTTGAAGTCAATAATTTCGCTGAAGCTTTCTTT
>TRBJ2-7|TRBV5-6|-|TRBD1
CASNTGTEYEHYF
TGTGCCAGTAATACCGGGACAGAGTATGAGCATTACTTC
>TRBJ1-3|TRBV15|many|TRBD1
CATSREGQGGNTIYF
TGTGCCACCAGCAGAGAAGGACAGGGGGGAAACACCATATATTTT
>TRBJ2-2|TRBV2|many|-
CASSEDGRTGELFF
TGTGCCAGCAGTGAAGACGGACGGACCGGGGAGCTGTTTTTT
>TRBJ1-1|TRBV5-1|-|-
CASSLSQGNTEAFF
TGCGCCAGCAGCTTAAGCCAGGGTAACACTGAAGCTTTCTTT
>TRBJ2-7|TRBV9|many|-
CASSVGGQGSYEQYF
TGTGCCAGCAGCGTAGGGGGCCAGGGGAGTTACGAGCAGTACTTC
>TRBJ1-1|TRBV5-1|many|TRBD1
CASRITGDTEAFF
TGCGCCAGCAGAATAACAGGGGACACTGAAGCTTTCTTT
>TRBJ2-5|TRBV7-9|-|TRBD1
CASSETGGGQETQYF
TGTGCCAGCAGTGAGACAGGGGGTGGTCAAGAGACCCAGTACTTC
>TRBJ2-2|TRBV10-1|few|-
CAKTGNYTGELFF
TGCGCCAAAACAGGGAACTACACCGGGGAGCTGTTTTTT
>TRBJ2-1|TRBV11-3|medium-sized|-
CATRQDSYNEQFF
TGTGCCACCCGACAGGACTCCTACAATGAGCAGTTCTTC
>TRBJ2-7|TRBV28|medium-sized|TRBD1
CASSRPGQLYEQYF
TGTGCCAGCAGCCGACCGGGACAGCTCTACGAGCAGTACTTC
>TRBJ2-2|TRBV9|many|-
CASSVGLAPNTGELFF
TGTGCCAGCAGCGTAGGGCTAGCGCCTAACACCGGGGAGCTGTTTTTT
>TRBJ2-1|TRBV27|many|-
CASKTWGEQFF
TGTGCCAGCAAGACCTGGGGTGAGCAGTTCTTC
>TRBJ2-7|TRBV4-1|many|TRBD1
CASSLERDRAYEQYF
TGCGCCAGCAGCCTAGAACGGGACAGGGCGTACGAGCAGTACTTC
>TRBJ2-1|TRBV11-3|many|-
CASSLDLGGRINEQFF
TGTGCCAGCAGCTTAGATCTTGGGGGGCGGATCAATGAGCAGTTCTTC
>TRBJ1-4|TRBV9|many|-
CASSAGASGEKLFF
TGTGCCAGCAGCGCCGGAGCCTCAGGGGAAAAACTGTTTTTT
>TRBJ2-2|TRBV6-1|many|TRBD1
CASSRPGGTGELFF
TGTGCCAGCAGTCGACCAGGGGGCACCGGGGAGCTGTTTTTT
>TRBJ2-7|TRBV7-8|-|TRBD2
CASSSRSGRTAYEQYF
TGCGCCAGCAGCTCCCGCTCCGGGAGGACCGCCTACGAGCAGTACTTC
>TRBJ2-2|TRBV7-6|many|TRBD2
CASSPRYIAGGNTGELFF
TGTGCCAGCAGTCCCCGATATATAGCGGGAGGAAACACCGGGGAGCTGTTTTTT
>TRBJ2-2|TRBV18|many|-
CASSPSGATNTGELFF
TGTGCCAGCTCACCAAGCGGAGCGACGAACACCGGGGAGCTGTTTTTT
>TRBJ1-1|TRBV13|-|TRBD1
CASIHGDRENTEAFF
TGTGCCAGCATCCATGGCGACAGGGAGAACACTGAAGCTTTCTTT
>TRBJ1-4|TRBV28|many|-
CASSLRIEKLFF
TGTGCCAGCAGTTTACGGATCGAAAAACTGTTTTTT
>TRBJ2-7|TRBV9|many|-
CASSPGSTYEQYF
TGTGCCAGCAGCCCAGGGTCGACCTACGAGCAGTACTTC
>TRBJ1-5|TRBV6-1|many|TRBD1
CASSRQGDQPQHF
TGTGCCAGCTCCCGACAGGGAGATCAGCCCCAGCATTTT
>TRBJ2-7|TRBV11-2|many|TRBD2
CASSSTSGISYEQYF
TGTGCCAGCAGCTCAACTAGCGGCATTTCCTACGAGCAGTACTTC
>TRBJ2-2|TRBV6-2/TRBV6-3|few|-
CASREGPARAGDLFF
TGCGCCAGCAGAGAGGGGCCCGCCCGCGCCGGGGATCTGTTTTTT
>TRBJ2-7|TRBV20-1|-|-
CSASFLRGQYF
TGCAGTGCTAGCTTTCTGCGTGGCCAGTACTTC